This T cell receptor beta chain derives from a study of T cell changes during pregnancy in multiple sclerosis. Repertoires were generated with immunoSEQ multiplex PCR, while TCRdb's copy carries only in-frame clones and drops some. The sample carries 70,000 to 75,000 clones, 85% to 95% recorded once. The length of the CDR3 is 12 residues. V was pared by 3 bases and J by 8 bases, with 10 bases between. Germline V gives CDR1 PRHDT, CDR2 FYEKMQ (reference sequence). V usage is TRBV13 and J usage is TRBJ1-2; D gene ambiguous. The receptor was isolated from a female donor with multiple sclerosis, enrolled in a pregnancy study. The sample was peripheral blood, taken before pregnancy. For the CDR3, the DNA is TGTGCCAGCAGCTTTAGGGAGGGAGGCTACACCTTC. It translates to CASSFREGGYTF. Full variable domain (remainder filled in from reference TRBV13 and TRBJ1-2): AAGVIQSPRHLIKEKRETATLKCYPIPRHDTVYWYQQGPGQDPQFLISFYEKMQSDKGSIPDRFSAQQFSDYHSELNMSSLELGDSALYFCASSFREGGYTFGSGTRLTVV.